Shown below are 15 T cell receptor beta chains from a single sample sequenced in a study of blood T cell repertoires in COVID-19. The assay was immunoSEQ multiplex PCR, and TCRdb's table has in-frame clones only and misses some. This table has around 130,000 clones, over 65% appearing once. The sequencing sample was made of peripheral blood. The receptors come from a man aged 55 to 69 with acute or convalescent COVID-19.

V gene TRBV11-1 combines with J gene TRBJ2-1, with 7 bases matching TRBD2. V gave up 4 bases and J gave up 0 bases; unmatched junction bases: 3. CDR3 length: 15 amino acids. Germline V gene data show CDR1 as SGHAT and CDR2 as FQDESV (reference sequence). CDR3 sequence (DNA): TGTGCCAGCAGCTCTCGGACTAGCTCCTACAATGAGCAGTTCTTC. This translates into CASSSRTSSYNEQFF. The variable domain in full, completed from reference TRBV11-1 and TRBJ2-1, reads EAEVAQSPRYKITEKSQAVAFWCDPISGHATLYWYRQILGQGPELLVQFQDESVVDDSQLPKDRFSAERLKGVDSTLKIQPAELGDSAMYLCASSSRTSSYNEQFFGPGTRLTVL.

The chain employs TRBV5-4 and TRBJ2-1; D possibly corresponds to TRBD1 (6 bases). The CDR3 contains 14 residues. Per germline, CDR1 SGHNT and CDR2 YYREEE (reference sequence). V was clipped by 4 bases and J by 6 bases, with 14 bases between them. In DNA, the CDR3 is TGTGCCAGCAGCCTCAGGGGCCAGGGCAATGAGCAGTTCTTC. Protein: CASSLRGQGNEQFF.

The V call is TRBV15, the J call TRBJ2-7; D gene uncertain. The CDR3 has 13 residues. Trimming left V 0 bases short and J 3 bases short, with 6 bases between. Germline loops: CDR1 LNHNV, CDR2 YYDKDF (reference sequence). CDR3 in amino acids: CATSRDLLYEQYF. In DNA, the CDR3 is TGTGCCACCAGCAGAGATCTTCTCTACGAGCAGTACTTC.

This chain links TRBV11-2 with TRBJ2-2; TRBD1 agrees at 10 bases. V lost 5 bases to trimming and J lost 5 bases; unmatched junction nucleotides: 5. This CDR3 contains 15 residues. Germline CDR1 SGHAT, CDR2 FQNNGV. The CDR3 protein is CASSLRQGATGELFF. As DNA, the CDR3 is TGTGCCAGCAGCCTGCGACAGGGGGCAACCGGGGAGCTGTTTTTT.

This clone was seen only a few times. The gene calls are TRBV12-3 or TRBV12-4 and TRBJ2-1; tentatively, D is TRBD1 (6 bases). This CDR3 comprises 13 residues. V was pared by 7 bases and J by 6 bases, with 13 bases between. The DNA of the CDR3 is TGTGCCAGCACCACGACAGGATCCAATGAGCAGTTCTTC. This codes for CASTTTGSNEQFF.

This clone came up a few times. CDR3: CAGKLAEGTDTQYF. The CDR3 coding sequence is TGTGCCGGTAAACTAGCGGAGGGCACAGATACGCAGTATTTT. The chain is built from TRBV6-5 and TRBJ2-3, with 8 bases lining up with TRBD2. This CDR3 spans 14 amino acids. Germline assignment: CDR1 MNHEY and CDR2 SVGAGI. The V and J ends lost 11 bases and 1 base, in that order; junction bases with no gene match: 8.

The chain uses TRBV28 and TRBJ1-2; D is unresolved. Germline V CDR1 and CDR2: MDHEN, SYDVKM. Trimming removed 4 bases at V and 2 bases at J, with 8 bases between. CDR3 length: 13 residues. The CDR3 region has the DNA TGTGCCAGCAGTTATGGAGAAAACTATGGCTACACCTTC. The encoded protein is CASSYGENYGYTF.

As to this clone: The junction departs from the called germline gene at one end, perhaps through a read error. CDR3 residues: CAIAGLFF. The CDR3 bases are TGCGCCATCGCGGGTCTTTTTTTT. The chain recombines TRBV5-1 with TRBJ1-3; D not resolved. Germline loops: CDR1 SGHRS, CDR2 YFSETQ. The CDR3 runs to 8 residues.

The chain carries TRBV27 and TRBJ1-5; D may be TRBD1 (5 bases). Per the germline V gene, CDR1 is MNHEY and CDR2 is SMNVEV (reference sequence). The CDR3 runs to 14 residues. Trimming removed 6 bases at V and 6 bases at J, with 15 bases between. The CDR3 reads CASRPGRVAQPQHF. The CDR3 DNA reads as TGTGCCAGCAGGCCCGGCAGGGTGGCTCAGCCCCAGCATTTT.

This chain connects TRBV11-2 to TRBJ2-7; possibly TRBD1 for D (7 bases). Germline CDR1 SGHAT, CDR2 FQNNGV. The V and J ends lost 0 bases and 2 bases respectively, with 11 bases between them. CDR3 length equals 15 residues. The CDR3 bases are TGTGCCAGCAGCTTAGAAGGGGGGACAGCCTACGAGCAGTACTTC. Translation: CASSLEGGTAYEQYF.

The chain links TRBV7-9 to TRBJ2-1; 8 nucleotides agree with TRBD2. Germline CDR1 and CDR2: SEHNR and FQNEAQ (reference sequence). J was trimmed by 7 bases and V by 6 bases; bases with no gene match: 5. The CDR3 is 13 amino acids. CDR3 bases: TGTGCCAGCAGGCAGCGGGAGTTGAATGAGCAGTTCTTC. Protein product: CASRQRELNEQFF.

This chain connects TRBV28 to TRBJ1-1; no clear D. V was trimmed by 6 bases and J by 11 bases, leaving 13 bases between them. Per germline, CDR1 MDHEN and CDR2 SYDVKM. The length of the CDR3 is 11 residues. CDR3 DNA sequence: TGTGCCAGCAGCTCTCGGTTAGTCGCTTTCTTT. It yields the protein CASSSRLVAFF.

The chain has TRBV3-1 (or the pseudogene TRBV3-2) and TRBJ2-2; possibly TRBD2 for D (6 bases). The CDR3 covers 14 residues. Germline CDR1 and CDR2: LGHDT and YNNKEL (reference sequence). The ends were cut back, 3 bases at V and 5 bases at J, with 10 bases in the middle. The CDR3 loop is CASSQLGGTGELFF. CDR3 in DNA: TGTGCCAGCAGCCAGCTCGGGGGTACCGGGGAGCTGTTTTTT.

J is TRBJ2-2 and V is TRBV19, with D possibly being TRBD1 (5 bases). Between the trimmed V and J ends, which lost 7 bases and 7 bases, there was a span of 7 bases. CDR1 is LNHDA and CDR2 is SQIVND in the germline V gene (reference sequence). CDR3 length equals 11 residues. CDR3 sequence reads: CASNQGGELFF. The CDR3, as DNA: TGTGCCAGTAACCAGGGCGGGGAGCTGTTTTTT.

This rearrangement joins TRBV7-9 to TRBJ2-7; D uncertain. Trimming stripped 5 bases from V and 4 bases from J, with 18 bases between. The CDR3 is made up of 15 amino acids. Germline CDR1 SEHNR, CDR2 FQNEAQ (reference sequence). CDR3 sequence (DNA): TGTGCCAGCAGCCCGTCTGATGGGCAGGATTACGAGCAGTACTTC. Amino acids: CASSPSDGQDYEQYF.